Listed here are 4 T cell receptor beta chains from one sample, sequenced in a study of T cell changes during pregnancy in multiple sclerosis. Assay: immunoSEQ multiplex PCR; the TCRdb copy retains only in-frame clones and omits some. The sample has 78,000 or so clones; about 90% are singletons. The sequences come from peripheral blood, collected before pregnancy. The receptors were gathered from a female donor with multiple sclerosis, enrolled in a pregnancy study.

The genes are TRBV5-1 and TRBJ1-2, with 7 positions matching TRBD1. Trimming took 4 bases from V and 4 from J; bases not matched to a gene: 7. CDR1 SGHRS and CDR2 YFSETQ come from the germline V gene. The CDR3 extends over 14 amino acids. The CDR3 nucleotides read TGCGCCAGCAGCCCTACAGGGGAAGGCTATGGCTACACCTTC. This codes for CASSPTGEGYGYTF. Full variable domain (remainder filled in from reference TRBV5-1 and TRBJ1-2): KAGVTQTPRYLIKTRGQQVTLSCSPISGHRSVSWYQQTPGQGLQFLFEYFSETQRNKGNFPGRFSGRQFSNSRSEMNVSTLELGDSALYLCASSPTGEGYGYTFGSGTRLTVV.

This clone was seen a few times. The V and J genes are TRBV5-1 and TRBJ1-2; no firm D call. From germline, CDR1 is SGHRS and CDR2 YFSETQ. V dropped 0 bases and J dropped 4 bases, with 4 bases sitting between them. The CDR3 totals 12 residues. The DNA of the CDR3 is TGCGCCAGCAGCTTGGAGCTCTATGGCTACACCTTC. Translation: CASSLELYGYTF.

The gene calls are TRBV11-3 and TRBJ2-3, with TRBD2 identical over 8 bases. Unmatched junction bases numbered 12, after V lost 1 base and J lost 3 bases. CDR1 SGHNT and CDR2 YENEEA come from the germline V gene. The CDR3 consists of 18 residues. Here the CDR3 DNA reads TGTGCCAGCAGCTTAGCCCCATTAGCGGGGAGGCAGACAGATACGCAGTATTTT. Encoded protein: CASSLAPLAGRQTDTQYF.

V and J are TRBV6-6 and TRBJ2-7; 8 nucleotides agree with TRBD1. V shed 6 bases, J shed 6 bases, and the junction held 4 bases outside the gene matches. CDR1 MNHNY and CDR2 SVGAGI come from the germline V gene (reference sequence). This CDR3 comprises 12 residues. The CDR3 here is CASSQDRAEQYF. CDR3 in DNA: TGTGCCAGCAGCCAGGACAGGGCCGAGCAGTACTTC.